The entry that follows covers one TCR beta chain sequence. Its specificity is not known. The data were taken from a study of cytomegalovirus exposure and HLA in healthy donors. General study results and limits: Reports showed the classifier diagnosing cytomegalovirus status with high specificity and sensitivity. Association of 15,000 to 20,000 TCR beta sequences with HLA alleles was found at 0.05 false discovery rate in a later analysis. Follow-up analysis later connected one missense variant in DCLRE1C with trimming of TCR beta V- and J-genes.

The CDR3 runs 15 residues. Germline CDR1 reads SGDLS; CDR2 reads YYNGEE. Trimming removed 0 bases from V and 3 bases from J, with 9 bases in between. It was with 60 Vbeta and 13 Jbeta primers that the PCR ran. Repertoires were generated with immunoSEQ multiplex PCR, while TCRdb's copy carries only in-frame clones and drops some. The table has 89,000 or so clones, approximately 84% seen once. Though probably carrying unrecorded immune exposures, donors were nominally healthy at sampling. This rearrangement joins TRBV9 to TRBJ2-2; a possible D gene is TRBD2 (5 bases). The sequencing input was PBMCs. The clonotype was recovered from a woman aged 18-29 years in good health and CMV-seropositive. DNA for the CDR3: TGTGCCAGCAGCGTAGGAGGGCTTGACACCGGGGAGCTGTTTTTT. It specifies CASSVGGLDTGELFF.